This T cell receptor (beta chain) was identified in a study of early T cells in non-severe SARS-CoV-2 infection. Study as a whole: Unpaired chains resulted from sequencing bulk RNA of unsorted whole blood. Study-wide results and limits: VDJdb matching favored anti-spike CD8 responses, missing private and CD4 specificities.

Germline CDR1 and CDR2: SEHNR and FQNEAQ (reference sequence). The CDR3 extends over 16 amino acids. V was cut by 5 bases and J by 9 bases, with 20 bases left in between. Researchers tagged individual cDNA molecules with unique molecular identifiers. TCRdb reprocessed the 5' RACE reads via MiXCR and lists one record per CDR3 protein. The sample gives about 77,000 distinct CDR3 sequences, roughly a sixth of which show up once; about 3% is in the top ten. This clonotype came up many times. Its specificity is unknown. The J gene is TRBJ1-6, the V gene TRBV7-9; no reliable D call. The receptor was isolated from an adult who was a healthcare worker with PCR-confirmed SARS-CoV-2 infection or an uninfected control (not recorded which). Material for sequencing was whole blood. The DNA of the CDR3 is TGTGCCAGCAGCGGACCAGACCCAGGACCCTTTTCACCCCTCCACTTT. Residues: CASSGPDPGPFSPLHF.